This T cell receptor (beta chain) is drawn from a study of blood T cells in healthy people across ages. Study results and limitations: Bulk PBMC profiling left naive and antigen-experienced comparisons inconclusive. Long-lived donors had more naive CD4+ cells and higher diversity than aged donors. Diversity was estimated from one million T cells, and these estimates were considered underestimates.

This CDR3 is 14 amino acids long. Per the germline V gene, CDR1 is ENHRY and CDR2 is SYGVKD. The V and J ends lost 6 bases and 6 bases respectively, with 18 bases between them. This clonotype was seen many times. As yet, its antigen is unknown. With a J-beta primer mix and a sample-barcoded 5' primer, a second PCR ran about 6 to 11 cycles. All samples gave at least 2.5 million CDR3-containing paired-end reads. TCRdb called the 5' RACE reads again in MiXCR, with one record for every CDR3 protein. The table lists more than 1.4 million distinct CDR3 sequences, around 42% of them singletons. Source material: blood. The chain is built from TRBV10-3 and TRBJ2-7; D possibly uses TRBD1 or TRBD2 (6 bases each). The receptor's source is a woman aged 18 to 35 in good health. This chain's CDR3 is CAIRRGGLSAEQYF. DNA of the CDR3: TGTGCCATCAGGAGAGGGGGGCTTTCCGCCGAGCAGTACTTC.